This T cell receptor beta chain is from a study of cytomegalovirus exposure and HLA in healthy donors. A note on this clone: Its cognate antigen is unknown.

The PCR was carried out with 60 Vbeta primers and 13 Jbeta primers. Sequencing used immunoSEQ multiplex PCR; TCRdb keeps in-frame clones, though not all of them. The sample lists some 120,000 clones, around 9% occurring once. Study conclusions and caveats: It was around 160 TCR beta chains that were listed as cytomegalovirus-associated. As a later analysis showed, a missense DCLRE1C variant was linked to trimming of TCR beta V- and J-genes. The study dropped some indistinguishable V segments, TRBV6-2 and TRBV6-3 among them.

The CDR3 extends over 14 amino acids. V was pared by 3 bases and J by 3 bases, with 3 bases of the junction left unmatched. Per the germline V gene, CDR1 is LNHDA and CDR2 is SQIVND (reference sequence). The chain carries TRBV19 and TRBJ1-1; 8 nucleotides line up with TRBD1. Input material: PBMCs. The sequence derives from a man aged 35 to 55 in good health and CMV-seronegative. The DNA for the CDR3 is TGTGCCAGTAGTATGGGACAGGTTGACACTGAAGCTTTCTTT. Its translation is CASSMGQVDTEAFF.